The clone carrying this T cell receptor (beta chain) came up a few times. Its target is unknown. This sample was included in a study of CD8 T cells in ankylosing spondylitis. Points from the study as a whole: Several of the motif variants were reported before in synovial fluid and blood from reactive arthritis.

A single record per CDR3 protein comes from TCRdb applying MiXCR to the 5' RACE reads. Of just over 350,000 distinct CDR3 sequences listed, 20% to 25% were seen once; the top ten hold roughly 13%. CDR1 and CDR2 from the germline V gene are GTSNPN and SVGIG (reference sequence). This CDR3 is built from 14 residues. Trimming pared 5 bases from V and 0 bases from J, leaving 11 bases between. The chain couples TRBV30 to TRBJ2-1; D gene uncertain. The source of this sequence is a male donor with ankylosing spondylitis or in good health (not recorded which). The sequenced sample consisted of blood, either unsorted or a sorted T cell fraction (not recorded which). CDR3 region: CAWRPLSSYNEQFF. CDR3 in DNA: TGTGCCTGGCGACCGCTGAGCTCCTACAATGAGCAGTTCTTC. The variable domain in full, completed from reference TRBV30 and TRBJ2-1, reads SQTIHQWPATLVQPVGSPLSLECTVEGTSNPNLYWYRQAAGRGLQLLFYSVGIGQISSEVPQNLSASRPQDRQFILSSKKLLLSDSGFYLCAWRPLSSYNEQFFGPGTRLTVL.